The 5 T cell receptor beta chains listed next were all sequenced from one sample in a study of blood T cell repertoires in COVID-19. Some clones are missing from TCRdb's copy, which holds only in-frame ones; the method was immunoSEQ multiplex PCR. The table records hundreds of thousands of clones, about 80% of them present only once. Specimen: peripheral blood. The source of these receptors is a woman aged 80 or over with acute or convalescent COVID-19.

The chain uses TRBV6-6 and TRBJ1-2, with D possibly TRBD1 on 6 matching bases. Trimming cost V 0 bases and J 8 bases, with 13 bases left between them. The V gene's germline CDR1 is MNHNY and CDR2 SVGAGI (reference sequence). This CDR3 has 14 amino acids. The CDR3: CASSYSRDNQGYTF. CDR3 sequence (DNA): TGTGCCAGCAGTTACTCGAGGGACAATCAGGGCTACACCTTC.

The chain combines TRBV19 with TRBJ2-1; 14 nucleotides line up with TRBD2. Trimming took 4 bases from V and 0 from J; bases not matched to a gene: 5. Germline V lookup: CDR1 LNHDA, CDR2 SQIVND (reference sequence). The CDR3 is 18 amino acids. This chain's CDR3 is CASSRTSGGPSSYNEQFF. As DNA, the CDR3 is TGTGCCAGTAGTAGGACTAGCGGGGGGCCGAGCTCCTACAATGAGCAGTTCTTC.

CDR3 region: CASSLGGQGFEKLFF. The CDR3 nucleotides read TGTGCCAGCAGCTTGGGGGGGCAGGGGTTTGAAAAACTGTTTTTT. The chain couples TRBV7-8 to TRBJ1-4, with D perhaps TRBD1 (6 bases). The ends were cut back, 3 bases at V and 7 bases at J, with 15 bases in the middle. Germline CDR1 reads SGHVS; CDR2 reads FQNEAQ. The CDR3 is 15 amino acids.

The chain links TRBV5-1 to TRBJ1-4; 10 nucleotides line up with TRBD1. V dropped 0 bases and J dropped 3; count of bases not matched to a gene: 5. CDR1 SGHRS and CDR2 YFSETQ come from the germline V gene. This CDR3 is 17 amino acids long. For the CDR3, the DNA is TGCGCCAGCAGCTTGGGACAGGGGGCGCCTCCTAATGAAAAACTGTTTTTT. This sequence encodes CASSLGQGAPPNEKLFF.

The rearrangement uses TRBV5-4 and TRBJ1-5; TRBD1 matches 9 bases. J lost 5 bases, V lost 4 bases, and 7 bases had no gene match. Germline V CDR1 and CDR2: SGHNT, YYREEE (reference sequence). The CDR3 runs 15 residues. CDR3 nucleotide sequence: TGTGCCAGCAGCCCCGGGACAGGGCCCGATCAGCCCCAGCATTTT. It yields the protein CASSPGTGPDQPQHF.